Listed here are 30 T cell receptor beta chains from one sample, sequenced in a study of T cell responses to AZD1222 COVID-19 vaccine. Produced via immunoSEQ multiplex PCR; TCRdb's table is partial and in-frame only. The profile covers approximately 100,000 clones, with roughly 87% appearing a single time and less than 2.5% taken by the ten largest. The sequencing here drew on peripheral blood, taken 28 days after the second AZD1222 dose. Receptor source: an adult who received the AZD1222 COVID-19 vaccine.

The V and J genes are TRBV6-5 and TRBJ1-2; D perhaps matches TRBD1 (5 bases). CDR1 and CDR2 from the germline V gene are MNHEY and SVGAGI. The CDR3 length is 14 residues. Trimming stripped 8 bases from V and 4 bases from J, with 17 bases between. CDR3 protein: CASSRVGGGYGYTF. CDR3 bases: TGTGCCAGCTCCCGCGTCGGGGGGGGCTATGGCTACACCTTC.

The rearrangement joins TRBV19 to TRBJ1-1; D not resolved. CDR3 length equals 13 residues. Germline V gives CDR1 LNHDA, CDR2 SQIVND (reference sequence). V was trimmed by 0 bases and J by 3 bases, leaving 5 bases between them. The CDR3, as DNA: TGTGCCAGTAGTATAGATTGGGACACTGAAGCTTTCTTT. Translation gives CASSIDWDTEAFF.

The CDR3 region is CAAGTEIHTGELFF. The CDR3 coding sequence is TGTGCCGCCGGAACAGAAATACACACCGGGGAGCTGTTTTTT. The rearrangement joins TRBV19 to TRBJ2-2, with D uncertain. The germline V gene has CDR1 LNHDA and CDR2 SQIVND (reference sequence). V was trimmed by 11 bases and J by 3 bases, leaving 16 bases between them. The CDR3 consists of 14 residues.

Here the CDR3 reads CASSQDGTRGRNEQFF. CDR3 DNA: TGCGCCAGCAGCCAAGATGGGACTAGGGGTAGGAATGAGCAGTTCTTC. This chain uses TRBV4-1 with TRBJ2-1, with TRBD2 identical over 8 bases. The J segment lost 7 bases and the V segment lost 0 bases, leaving 8 bases of the junction unmatched. Germline V gene sequence: CDR1 MGHRA, CDR2 YSYEKL. This CDR3 is 16 amino acids long.

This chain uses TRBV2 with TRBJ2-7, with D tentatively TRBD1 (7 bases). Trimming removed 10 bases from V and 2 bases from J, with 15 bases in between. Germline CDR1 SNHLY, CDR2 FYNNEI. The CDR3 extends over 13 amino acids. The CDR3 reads CATRRGETYEQYF. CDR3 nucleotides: TGTGCCACCCGCAGGGGGGAGACCTACGAGCAGTACTTC.

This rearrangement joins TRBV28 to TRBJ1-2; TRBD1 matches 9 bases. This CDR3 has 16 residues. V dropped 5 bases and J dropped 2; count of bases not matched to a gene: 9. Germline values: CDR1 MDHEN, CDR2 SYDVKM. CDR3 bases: TGTGCCAGCAGTCCTCCATCCGGGACAGGGAACTATGGCTACACCTTC. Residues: CASSPPSGTGNYGYTF.

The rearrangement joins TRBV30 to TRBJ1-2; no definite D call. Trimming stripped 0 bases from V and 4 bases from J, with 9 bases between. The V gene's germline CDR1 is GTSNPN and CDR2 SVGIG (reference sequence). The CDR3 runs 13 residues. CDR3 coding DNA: TGTGCCTGGAGTGTAGACCTCTTCTATGGCTACACCTTC. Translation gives CAWSVDLFYGYTF.

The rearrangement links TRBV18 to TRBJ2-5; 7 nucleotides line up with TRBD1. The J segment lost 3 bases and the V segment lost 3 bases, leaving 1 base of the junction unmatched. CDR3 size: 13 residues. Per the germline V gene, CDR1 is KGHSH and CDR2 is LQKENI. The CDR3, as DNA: TGTGCCAGCTCACCCAGGGGGAAAGAGACCCAGTACTTC. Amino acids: CASSPRGKETQYF.

CDR3 in amino acids: CASSLQGQGAFETQYF. In nucleotides, the CDR3 is TGTGCCAGCAGCCTGCAAGGACAGGGGGCATTCGAGACCCAGTACTTC. J is TRBJ2-5 and V is TRBV3-1 (or the pseudogene TRBV3-2), with TRBD1 identical over 11 bases. The CDR3 extends over 16 amino acids. Germline CDR1 is LGHDT and CDR2 is YNNKEL (reference sequence). J was trimmed by 5 bases and V by 4 bases; bases with no gene match: 9.

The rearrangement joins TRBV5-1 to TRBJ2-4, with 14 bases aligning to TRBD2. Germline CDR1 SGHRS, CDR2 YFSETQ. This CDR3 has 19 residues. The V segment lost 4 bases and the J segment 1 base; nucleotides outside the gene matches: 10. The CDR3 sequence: CASSIGTSGSQGAKNIQYF. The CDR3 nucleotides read TGCGCCAGCAGCATAGGGACTAGCGGGAGTCAAGGGGCCAAAAACATTCAGTACTTC.

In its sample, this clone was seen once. The CDR3 sequence: CASSQISGDYEQYF. The CDR3 DNA is TGCGCCAGCAGCCAGATTAGCGGGGACTACGAGCAGTACTTC. The chain employs TRBV4-1 and TRBJ2-7; 8 bases are shared with TRBD2. The CDR3 extends over 14 amino acids. Germline V gene sequence: CDR1 MGHRA, CDR2 YSYEKL. V was clipped by 3 bases and J by 3 bases; unmatched bases: 4.

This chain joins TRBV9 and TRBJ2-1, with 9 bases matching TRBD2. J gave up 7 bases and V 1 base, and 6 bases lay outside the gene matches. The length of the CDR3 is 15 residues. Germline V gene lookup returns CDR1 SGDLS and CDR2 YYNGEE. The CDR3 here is CASSVRAGGLNEQFF. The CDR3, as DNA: TGTGCCAGCAGCGTAAGGGCGGGAGGGCTGAATGAGCAGTTCTTC.

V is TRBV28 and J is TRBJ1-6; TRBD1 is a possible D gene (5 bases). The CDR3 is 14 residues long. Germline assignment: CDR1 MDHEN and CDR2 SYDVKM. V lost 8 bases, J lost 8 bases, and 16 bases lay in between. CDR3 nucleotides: TGTGCCAGCTTTAGGGCAGGGCGAGATTCACCCCTCCACTTT. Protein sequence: CASFRAGRDSPLHF.

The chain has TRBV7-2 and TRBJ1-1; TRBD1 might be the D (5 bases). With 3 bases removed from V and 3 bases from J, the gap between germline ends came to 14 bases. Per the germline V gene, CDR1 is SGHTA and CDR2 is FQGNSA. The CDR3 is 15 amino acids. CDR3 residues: CASSLAFLGDTEAFF. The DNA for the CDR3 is TGTGCCAGCAGCTTGGCGTTTTTGGGGGACACTGAAGCTTTCTTT.

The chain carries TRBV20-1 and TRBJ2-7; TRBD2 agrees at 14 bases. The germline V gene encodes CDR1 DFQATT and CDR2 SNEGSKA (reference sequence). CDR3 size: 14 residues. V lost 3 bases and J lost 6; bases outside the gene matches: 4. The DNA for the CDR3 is TGCAGTGCTAGTCCGGGACTAGCGGGAGTCGAGCAGTACTTC. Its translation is CSASPGLAGVEQYF.

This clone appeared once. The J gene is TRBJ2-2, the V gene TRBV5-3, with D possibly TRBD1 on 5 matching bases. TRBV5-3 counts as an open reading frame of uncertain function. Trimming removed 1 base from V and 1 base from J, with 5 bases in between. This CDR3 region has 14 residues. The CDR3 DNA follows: TGTGCCAGAAGCTTGCAGGGGAACACCGGGGAGCTGTTTTTT. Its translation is CARSLQGNTGELFF.

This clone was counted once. The CDR3 nucleotides read TGTGCTAGTGGGGAAGGGACAGTGAACACTGAAGCTTTCTTT. This gives the protein CASGEGTVNTEAFF. The chain couples TRBV12-5 to TRBJ1-1; 7 bases match TRBD1. Germline trimming cut 6 bases from V and 0 bases from J; bases unmatched to any gene: 4. From germline, CDR1 is LGHNT and CDR2 FRNRAP. There are 14 residues in the CDR3.

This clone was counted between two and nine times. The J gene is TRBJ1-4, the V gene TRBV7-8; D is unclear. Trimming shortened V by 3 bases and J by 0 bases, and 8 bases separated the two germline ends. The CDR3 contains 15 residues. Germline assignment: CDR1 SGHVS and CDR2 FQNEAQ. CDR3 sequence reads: CASSFTDATNEKLFF. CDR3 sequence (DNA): TGTGCCAGCAGCTTTACCGACGCAACTAATGAAAAACTGTTTTTT.

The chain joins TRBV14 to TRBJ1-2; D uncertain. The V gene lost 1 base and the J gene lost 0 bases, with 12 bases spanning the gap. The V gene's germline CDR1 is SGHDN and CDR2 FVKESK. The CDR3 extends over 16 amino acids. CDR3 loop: CASSQGFGYTNYGYTF. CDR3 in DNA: TGTGCCAGCAGCCAAGGATTCGGCTATACTAACTATGGCTACACCTTC.

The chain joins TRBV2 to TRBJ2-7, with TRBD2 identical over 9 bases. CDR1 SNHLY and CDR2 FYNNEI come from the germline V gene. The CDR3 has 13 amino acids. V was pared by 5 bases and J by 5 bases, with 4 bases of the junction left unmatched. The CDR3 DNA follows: TGTGCCAGCAGTTTGACTAGCGGTAACGAGCAGTACTTC. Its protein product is CASSLTSGNEQYF.

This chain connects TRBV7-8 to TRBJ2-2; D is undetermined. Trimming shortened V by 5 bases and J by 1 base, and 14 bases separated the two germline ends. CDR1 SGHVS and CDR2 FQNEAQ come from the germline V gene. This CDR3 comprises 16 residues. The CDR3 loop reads CASSPRSRGNTGELFF. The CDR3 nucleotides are TGTGCCAGCAGCCCGCGGTCCCGTGGGAACACCGGGGAGCTGTTTTTT.

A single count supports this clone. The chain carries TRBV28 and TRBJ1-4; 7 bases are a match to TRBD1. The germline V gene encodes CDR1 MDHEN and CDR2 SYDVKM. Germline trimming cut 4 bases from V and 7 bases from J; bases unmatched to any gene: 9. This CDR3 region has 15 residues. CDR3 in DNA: TGTGCCAGCAGTTCTCAGACAGGGTGGGTTGAAAAACTGTTTTTT. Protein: CASSSQTGWVEKLFF.

The CDR3 DNA follows: TGCGCCAGCAGCCGGACGGCCGGGACAGGGGTTCCTAGTAATGAAAAACTGTTTTTT. Its translation: CASSRTAGTGVPSNEKLFF. The rearrangement uses TRBV4-1 and TRBJ1-4; the match to TRBD1 covers 10 bases. The CDR3 extends over 19 amino acids. Germline CDR1 reads MGHRA; CDR2 reads YSYEKL. Trimming cost V 4 bases and J 4 bases; bases outside gene matches: 15.

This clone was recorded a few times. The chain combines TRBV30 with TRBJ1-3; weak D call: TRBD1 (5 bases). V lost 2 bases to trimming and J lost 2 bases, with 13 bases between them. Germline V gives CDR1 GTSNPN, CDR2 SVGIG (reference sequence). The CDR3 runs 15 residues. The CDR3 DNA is TGTGCCTGGAGTCCCCGCGGGGGAGCTGGAAACACCATATATTTT. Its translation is CAWSPRGGAGNTIYF. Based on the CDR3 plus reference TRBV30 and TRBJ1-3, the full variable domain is SQTIHQWPATLVQPVGSPLSLECTVEGTSNPNLYWYRQAAGRGLQLLFYSVGIGQISSEVPQNLSASRPQDRQFILSSKKLLLSDSGFYLCAWSPRGGAGNTIYFGEGSWLTVV.

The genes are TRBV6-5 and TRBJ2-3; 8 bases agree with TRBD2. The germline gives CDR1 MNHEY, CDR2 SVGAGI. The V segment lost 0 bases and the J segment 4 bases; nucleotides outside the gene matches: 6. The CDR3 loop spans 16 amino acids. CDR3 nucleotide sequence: TGTGCCAGCAGTTACTCACATCTAGCGGGTGCAGATACGCAGTATTTT. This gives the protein CASSYSHLAGADTQYF.

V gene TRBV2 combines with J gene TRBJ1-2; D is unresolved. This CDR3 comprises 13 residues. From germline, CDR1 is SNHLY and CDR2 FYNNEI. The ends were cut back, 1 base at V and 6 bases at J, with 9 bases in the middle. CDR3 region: CASSEDSPNGYTF. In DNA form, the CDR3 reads TGTGCCAGCAGTGAAGATTCACCCAATGGCTACACCTTC.

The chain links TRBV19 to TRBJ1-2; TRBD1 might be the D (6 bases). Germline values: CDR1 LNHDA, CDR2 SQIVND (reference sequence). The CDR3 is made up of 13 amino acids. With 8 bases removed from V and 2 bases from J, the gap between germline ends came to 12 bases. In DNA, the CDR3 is TGTGCCAGTTCTGAAACAGGGAACTATGGCTACACCTTC. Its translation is CASSETGNYGYTF.

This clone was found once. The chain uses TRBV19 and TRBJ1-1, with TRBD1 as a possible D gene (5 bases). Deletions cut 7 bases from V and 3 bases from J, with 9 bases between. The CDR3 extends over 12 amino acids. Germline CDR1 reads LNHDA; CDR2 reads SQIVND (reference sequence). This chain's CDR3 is CASNGGDTEAFF. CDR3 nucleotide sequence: TGTGCCAGTAACGGGGGAGACACTGAAGCTTTCTTT.

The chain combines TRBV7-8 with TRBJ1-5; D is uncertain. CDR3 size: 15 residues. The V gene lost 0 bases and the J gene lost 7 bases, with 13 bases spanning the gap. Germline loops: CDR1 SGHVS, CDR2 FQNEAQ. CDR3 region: CASSLALGFGQPQHF. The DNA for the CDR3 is TGTGCCAGCAGCTTAGCGCTGGGTTTCGGACAGCCCCAGCATTTT.

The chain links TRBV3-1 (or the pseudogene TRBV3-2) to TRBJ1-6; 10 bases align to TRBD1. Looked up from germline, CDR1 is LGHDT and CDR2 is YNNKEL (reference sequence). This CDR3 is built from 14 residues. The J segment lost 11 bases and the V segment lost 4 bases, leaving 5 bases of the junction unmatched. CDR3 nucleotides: TGTGCCAGCAGCCTCGGGACAGGGGCCCCACCCCTCCACTTT. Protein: CASSLGTGAPPLHF.